These 19 T cell receptor beta chains share one sample of origin, sequenced in a study of blood T cell repertoires in COVID-19. Some clones are missing from TCRdb's copy, which holds only in-frame ones; the method was immunoSEQ multiplex PCR. The sample contains some 190,000 clones, about 76% of which appear only once. The specimen was peripheral blood. These TCRs come from a woman aged 45-59 years with active or convalescent COVID-19.

This clone turned up a few times. The CDR3 protein is CASSLGGANNEQFF. The CDR3 DNA sequence: TGTGCCAGCAGTTTGGGGGGGGCCAACAATGAGCAGTTCTTC. The rearrangement links TRBV28 to TRBJ2-1; possibly TRBD2 for D (7 bases). V was pared by 3 bases and J by 5 bases, with 11 bases between. Germline assignment: CDR1 MDHEN and CDR2 SYDVKM. The CDR3 totals 14 residues.

This clone has just a few counts. V and J are TRBV29-1 and TRBJ1-1; the D is unclear. The germline V gene encodes CDR1 SQVTM and CDR2 ANQGSEA. V lost 0 bases, J lost 0 bases, and 14 bases lay in between. This CDR3 is 16 amino acids long. The CDR3 DNA follows: TGCAGCGTTGAAGATTGGGAGACATCTATGAACACTGAAGCTTTCTTT. Its translation: CSVEDWETSMNTEAFF.

The chain has TRBV2 and TRBJ1-2; TRBD1 matches 7 bases. Germline lookup yields CDR1 SNHLY and CDR2 FYNNEI. The V gene end was trimmed by 2 bases and the J gene end by 7 bases; junction bases not matched to a gene: 10. This CDR3 spans 15 amino acids. The CDR3 loop reads CASSEKEGARGGYTF. CDR3 DNA: TGTGCCAGCAGTGAAAAAGAGGGGGCAAGGGGTGGCTACACCTTC.

V gene TRBV6-5 combines with J gene TRBJ1-3; D may be TRBD1 (5 bases). Germline CDR1 is MNHEY and CDR2 is SVGAGI. The CDR3 totals 15 residues. V shed 4 bases and J shed 3 bases, with 13 bases lying between them. CDR3: CASSSGGHLGNTIYF. The DNA of the CDR3 is TGTGCCAGCAGTTCGGGCGGACATCTTGGAAACACCATATATTTT.

The chain links TRBV27 to TRBJ2-7, with 7 positions matching TRBD2. Germline CDR1 and CDR2: MNHEY and SMNVEV (reference sequence). The J segment lost 2 bases and the V segment lost 7 bases, leaving 8 bases of the junction unmatched. This CDR3 has 14 residues. The CDR3 spells CASNLPGLTYEQYF. The CDR3 bases are TGTGCCAGCAACCTGCCGGGACTAACCTACGAGCAGTACTTC.

The chain combines TRBV9 with TRBJ2-7, with 9 bases identical to TRBD1. Trimming removed 0 bases from V and 3 bases from J; junction bases left unmatched: 7. Germline V gives CDR1 SGDLS, CDR2 YYNGEE. The CDR3 extends over 16 amino acids. The CDR3 sequence is CASSVGGTGSDYEQYF. CDR3 in DNA: TGTGCCAGCAGCGTAGGGGGGACAGGGTCCGACTACGAGCAGTACTTC.

V usage is TRBV18 and J usage is TRBJ1-5; D might be TRBD1 (6 bases). The CDR3 extends over 16 amino acids. The V and J ends lost 6 bases and 2 bases respectively, with 17 bases between them. Per the germline V gene, CDR1 is KGHSH and CDR2 is LQKENI. The CDR3 coding sequence is TGTGCCAGCTCGCAAAACAGGGAAAACGGCAATCAGCCCCAGCATTTT. The encoded protein is CASSQNRENGNQPQHF.

V and J are TRBV27 and TRBJ2-1; TRBD2 agrees at 13 bases. V shed 4 bases, J shed 8 bases, and the junction held 14 bases outside the gene matches. CDR1 and CDR2 from the germline V gene are MNHEY and SMNVEV (reference sequence). The CDR3 has 18 residues. The CDR3 sequence: CASSSPPTGLAGDHEQFF. For the CDR3, the DNA is TGTGCCAGCAGTTCACCCCCCACCGGACTAGCGGGAGATCATGAGCAGTTCTTC.

This clone was found once. Here the CDR3 DNA reads TGTGCCAGCAGCCAAGATGTTCGTCAGGGCAATCAGCCCCAGCATTTT. Its protein is CASSQDVRQGNQPQHF. V gene TRBV4-2 combines with J gene TRBJ1-5, with no clear D. V was shortened by 0 bases and J by 2 bases, with 11 bases between the two germline ends. CDR1 and CDR2 (germline): LGHNA, YNFKEQ. CDR3 length equals 16 residues.

The chain employs TRBV7-2 and TRBJ1-5, with 7 bases that match TRBD1. The germline V gene encodes CDR1 SGHTA and CDR2 FQGNSA. There are 15 residues in the CDR3. J gave up 1 base and V 5 bases, and 5 bases lay outside the gene matches. The CDR3, as DNA: TGTGCCAGCAGCCCTGGGACAGTAAGCAATCAGCCCCAGCATTTT. Translating it yields CASSPGTVSNQPQHF.

This chain links TRBV9 with TRBJ2-2, with 10 positions matching TRBD1. This CDR3 region has 15 residues. Per the germline V gene, CDR1 is SGDLS and CDR2 is YYNGEE. V gave up 3 bases and J gave up 6 bases; unmatched junction bases: 5. CDR3 in amino acids: CASSAGTGEAGELFF. CDR3 DNA: TGTGCCAGCAGCGCCGGGACAGGGGAAGCCGGGGAGCTGTTTTTT.

The chain joins TRBV29-1 to TRBJ1-2; 7 bases match TRBD1. This CDR3 has 14 amino acids. After removal of 3 bases from V and 5 bases from J, the junction contained 9 bases not matched to a gene. Germline V CDR1 and CDR2: SQVTM, ANQGSEA. The CDR3 DNA follows: TGCAGCGTTGATGCGATACAGGGGCGGTATGGCTACACCTTC. Its translation: CSVDAIQGRYGYTF.

J is TRBJ2-7 and V is TRBV6-5; 13 bases line up with TRBD2. J gave up 1 base and V 5 bases, and 2 bases lay outside the gene matches. Germline V CDR1 and CDR2: MNHEY, SVGAGI. The CDR3 contains 15 residues. The CDR3 loop is CASSPLAGGSYEQYF. The CDR3, as DNA: TGTGCCAGCAGTCCACTAGCGGGAGGGTCCTACGAGCAGTACTTC.

This chain uses TRBV7-8 with TRBJ2-1; TRBD2 agrees at 9 bases. Germline CDR1 is SGHVS and CDR2 is FQNEAQ. With 2 bases clipped from V and 8 bases from J, the junction kept 7 bases outside the gene matches. CDR3 length: 15 residues. The CDR3 is CASSLRAGGLDEQFF. The CDR3 region has the DNA TGTGCCAGCAGCTTAAGAGCGGGAGGATTGGATGAGCAGTTCTTC. Supplemented by reference TRBV7-8 and TRBJ2-1, the full variable domain reads GAGVSQSPRYKVAKRGQDVALRCDPISGHVSLFWYQQALGQGPEFLTYFQNEAQLDKSGLPSDRFFAERPEGSVSTLKIQRTQQEDSAVYLCASSLRAGGLDEQFFGPGTRLTVL.

V is TRBV12-5 and J is TRBJ1-2; a possible D gene is TRBD1 (6 bases). Trimming took 1 base from V and 8 from J, leaving 14 bases between them. CDR1 LGHNT and CDR2 FRNRAP come from the germline V gene. There are 14 residues in the CDR3. The CDR3 is CASGLDGTSLGYTF. The CDR3 DNA sequence: TGTGCTAGTGGTTTGGACGGGACATCACTGGGCTACACCTTC.

The genes are TRBV13 and TRBJ2-4, with 8 bases lining up with TRBD1. Germline V gene sequence: CDR1 PRHDT, CDR2 FYEKMQ (reference sequence). J gave up 8 bases and V 4 bases, and 16 bases lay outside the gene matches. This CDR3 region has 17 residues. CDR3 bases: TGTGCCAGCAGCTCCCCCGGCGGACAGGGCGGTGAACACATTCAGTACTTC. Translated, it gives CASSSPGGQGGEHIQYF.

The chain combines TRBV27 with TRBJ2-4, with a weak D call TRBD1 (6 bases). CDR3 length: 15 amino acids. CDR1 MNHEY and CDR2 SMNVEV come from the germline V gene (reference sequence). The V end was cut by 4 bases, the J end by 3 bases, with 13 bases between. The CDR3 region has the DNA TGTGCCAGCAGTTCACAGGGCAGGGGCAAAAACATTCAGTACTTC. Its translation: CASSSQGRGKNIQYF.

This chain's CDR3 is CSASSGGNGYGYTF. The CDR3 DNA reads TGCAGTGCTAGTTCAGGGGGCAACGGGTATGGCTACACCTTC. This chain links TRBV20-1 with TRBJ1-2, with 8 bases aligning to TRBD1. Unmatched junction bases numbered 8, after V lost 3 bases and J lost 5 bases. Germline V gives CDR1 DFQATT, CDR2 SNEGSKA (reference sequence). The CDR3 covers 14 residues.

V gene TRBV19 combines with J gene TRBJ2-5; tentatively, D is TRBD1 (5 bases). The CDR3 extends over 13 amino acids. Trimming shortened V by 6 bases and J by 3 bases, and 11 bases separated the two germline ends. CDR1 is LNHDA, CDR2 SQIVND, per germline (reference sequence). CDR3 sequence: CASSKDTEETQYF. DNA for the CDR3: TGTGCCAGTAGCAAGGACACCGAAGAGACCCAGTACTTC.